The 32 T cell receptor beta chains below all came from one sample that was sequenced in a study of T cells in Graves' hyperthyroidism and ophthalmopathy. Template material for amplifying TCR beta CDR3 regions consisted of RNA transcripts. Carried out on the TCR CDR3, a first-round RT-PCR used the HTBI primer set. In TCRdb, the multiplex PCR reads were re-called with MiXCR into one record per CDR3 protein. The table lists a few hundred thousand distinct CDR3 sequences, 40% to 50% of them singletons. The specimen sequenced was peripheral blood or thyroid tissue (not recorded which). These receptors all come from an adult woman with Graves' disease, either hyperthyroidism or ophthalmopathy (not recorded which).

The chain joins TRBV7-2 to TRBJ2-7; weak D call: TRBD1 (6 bases). Trimming left V 6 bases short and J 1 base short, with 19 bases between. Germline CDR1 reads SGHTA; CDR2 reads FQGNSA. CDR3 size: 16 residues. The DNA of the CDR3 is TGTGCCAGCAGTACTAATTATCAGGGGCAGTCCTACGAGCAGTACTTC. This codes for CASSTNYQGQSYEQYF.

This CDR3 is CASSLGTAGYEQYF. CDR3 nucleotides: TGTGCCAGCAGCTTAGGCACGGCGGGATACGAGCAGTACTTC. The rearrangement links TRBV13 to TRBJ2-7, with D tentatively TRBD2 (6 bases). The CDR3 sequence is 14 residues long. Trimming left V 0 bases short and J 4 bases short, with 10 bases between. Germline V CDR1 and CDR2: PRHDT, FYEKMQ (reference sequence). Using reference TRBV13 and TRBJ2-7 for the parts outside the CDR3, the full variable domain is AAGVIQSPRHLIKEKRETATLKCYPIPRHDTVYWYQQGPGQDPQFLISFYEKMQSDKGSIPDRFSAQQFSDYHSELNMSSLELGDSALYFCASSLGTAGYEQYFGPGTRLTVT.

This sequence joins TRBV10-3 and TRBJ2-7; 13 nucleotides align to TRBD2. V lost 10 bases, J lost 3 bases, and 3 bases stayed unmatched. The length of the CDR3 is 13 residues. The germline V gene has CDR1 ENHRY and CDR2 SYGVKD. Here the CDR3 reads CATGLAGVYEQYF. In DNA form, the CDR3 reads TGTGCCACCGGACTAGCGGGAGTCTACGAGCAGTACTTC.

The genes are TRBV20-1 and TRBJ2-5; 7 nucleotides line up with TRBD2. This CDR3 comprises 14 residues. Germline V gives CDR1 DFQATT, CDR2 SNEGSKA (reference sequence). The V and J ends lost 5 bases and 4 bases, in that order; junction bases with no gene match: 10. This chain's CDR3 is CSAPPASGGETQYF. Written as DNA, the CDR3 is TGCAGTGCTCCCCCTGCATCGGGAGGAGAGACCCAGTACTTC.

This chain joins TRBV7-9 and TRBJ1-5; tentatively, D is TRBD1 (5 bases). V was cut by 4 bases and J by 3 bases, with 7 bases left in between. CDR1 is SEHNR and CDR2 is FQNEAQ in the germline V gene (reference sequence). The CDR3 has 13 amino acids. CDR3 DNA sequence: TGTGCCAGCAGCTGGGACTACAATCAGCCCCAGCATTTT. Its translation: CASSWDYNQPQHF.

The chain joins TRBV12-3 or TRBV12-4 to TRBJ1-2; TRBD1 agrees at 7 bases. The ends lost 7 bases at V and 3 bases at J; junction bases unmatched: 11. The CDR3 length is 15 residues. The DNA for the CDR3 is TGTGCCAGCACTGACTCGACAGGGAGCTACTATGGCTACACCTTC. This gives the protein CASTDSTGSYYGYTF.

The V and J genes are TRBV5-1 and TRBJ1-2; D gene uncertain. The length of the CDR3 is 13 residues. Trimming stripped 4 bases from V and 2 bases from J, with 9 bases between. Germline loops: CDR1 SGHRS, CDR2 YFSETQ. In DNA, the CDR3 is TGCGCCAGCAGCATTGGGGTCAACTATGGCTACACCTTC. Its protein product is CASSIGVNYGYTF.

This clonotype has at least ten counts. The chain recombines TRBV14 with TRBJ2-2, with TRBD2 matching 10 bases. The CDR3 spans 18 residues. Germline loops: CDR1 SGHDN, CDR2 FVKESK. V trimming: 1 base; J trimming: 5 bases; junction bases outside the gene matches: 10. The CDR3 DNA sequence: TGTGCCAGCAGCCAAGGATGGGGTCTAGCGGGAGAAACCGGGGAGCTGTTTTTT. Amino acid sequence: CASSQGWGLAGETGELFF. Full variable domain (missing parts from reference TRBV14 and TRBJ2-2): EAGVTQFPSHSVIEKGQTVTLRCDPISGHDNLYWYRRVMGKEIKFLLHFVKESKQDESGMPNNRFLAERTGGTYSTLKVQPAELEDSGVYFCASSQGWGLAGETGELFFGEGSRLTVL.

The chain's CDR3 is CASRQGRHSPLHF. The CDR3 DNA reads TGTGCCAGCCGACAGGGGCGTCATTCACCCCTCCACTTT. The chain employs TRBV2 and TRBJ1-6, with 8 nucleotides matching TRBD1. This CDR3 region has 13 residues. V trimming: 8 bases; J trimming: 8 bases; junction bases outside the gene matches: 5. Germline CDR1 SNHLY, CDR2 FYNNEI.

Concerning this clonotype: A read error is possible here, since a much larger clone lies one base away. J is TRBJ1-1 and V is TRBV10-3; D gene ambiguous. V shed 5 bases and J shed 1 base, with 11 bases lying between them. CDR3 length equals 14 residues. From germline, CDR1 is ENHRY and CDR2 SYGVKD. CDR3 in amino acids: CAISYSGQNTEAFF. CDR3 bases: TGTGCCATCAGTTACTCTGGGCAGAACACTGAAGCTTTCTTT.

For this clonotype: This CDR3 is missing its conserved last phenylalanine or tryptophan, likely due to a read error. The CDR3 loop reads CASSFRPLGDTNYGYTL. The CDR3 DNA reads as TGCGCCAGCAGCTTCCGGCCATTAGGGGATACTAACTATGGCTACACCCTC. This rearrangement joins TRBV5-1 to TRBJ1-2, with D possibly matching TRBD1 (5 bases). CDR3 length: 17 amino acids. The germline CDR1 and CDR2 sequences are SGHRS and YFSETQ. V was clipped by 2 bases and J by 0 bases, with 17 bases between them.

This clonotype was observed at least ten times. The DNA of the CDR3 is TGTGCCACCAGCCGTTTGGGACAGGGGGGCTCACCCCTCCACTTT. Encoded protein: CATSRLGQGGSPLHF. V and J are TRBV15 and TRBJ1-6, with TRBD1 matching 11 bases. The CDR3 is 15 residues long. V shed 5 bases, J shed 10 bases, and the junction held 7 bases outside the gene matches. Germline CDR1 is LNHNV and CDR2 is YYDKDF (reference sequence). The full variable domain, rest sourced from reference TRBV15 and TRBJ1-6, is DAMVIQNPRYQVTQFGKPVTLSCSQTLNHNVMYWYQQKSSQAPKLLFHYYDKDFNNEADTPDNFQSRRPNTSFCFLDIRSPGLGDTAMYLCATSRLGQGGSPLHFGNGTRLTVT.

This clonotype turned up a few times. The CDR3 sequence is CASSDYGRSHQPQHF. Written as DNA, the CDR3 is TGTGCCAGCAGTGACTACGGCAGAAGCCATCAGCCCCAGCATTTT. The chain links TRBV2 to TRBJ1-5; D call uncertain. In germline, CDR1 is SNHLY, CDR2 FYNNEI. The CDR3 consists of 15 residues. Trimming shortened V by 3 bases and J by 5 bases, and 14 bases separated the two germline ends.

In its sample, this clonotype was seen a few times. The chain combines TRBV29-1 with TRBJ1-1; D is undetermined. The CDR3 extends over 15 amino acids. V was clipped by 6 bases and J by 2 bases, with 19 bases between them. Germline V gene lookup returns CDR1 SQVTM and CDR2 ANQGSEA. CDR3 sequence (DNA): TGCAGCGTGACTCAACCCGGGTCCGTTAACACTGAAGCTTTCTTT. Translated, it gives CSVTQPGSVNTEAFF.

For this clonotype: Mismatch with germline at one junction end may stem from a read error. V usage is TRBV7-9 and J usage is TRBJ2-7, with D perhaps assigned TRBD1 or TRBD2 (5 bases each). The CDR3 covers 13 residues. CDR1 SEHNR and CDR2 FQNEAQ come from the germline V gene (reference sequence). The CDR3 DNA reads as TGTGCCAGCAGCTTCCGGGGCTCCTACGATCAGTACTTC. Its translation is CASSFRGSYDQYF.

This chain connects TRBV2 to TRBJ2-7, with D perhaps TRBD2 (7 bases). V was clipped by 8 bases and J by 3 bases, with 14 bases between them. CDR3 length equals 13 residues. CDR1 is SNHLY, CDR2 FYNNEI, per germline. The CDR3, as DNA: TGTGCCAGCGCGGGGGCGTCATTCTACGAGCAGTACTTC. This sequence encodes CASAGASFYEQYF.

The CDR3 DNA reads as TGTGCCATCAGTGGGGGGAGGGCCTACTATGGCTACACCTTC. This encodes CAISGGRAYYGYTF. The rearrangement links TRBV10-3 to TRBJ1-2; weak D call: TRBD1 (5 bases). The V gene's germline CDR1 is ENHRY and CDR2 SYGVKD. V dropped 4 bases and J dropped 3 bases, with 12 bases sitting between them. CDR3 length: 14 amino acids.

The chain couples TRBV28 to TRBJ2-5; TRBD2 matches at 10 bases. J was trimmed by 5 bases and V by 7 bases; bases with no gene match: 16. The CDR3 totals 17 residues. Germline V gene lookup returns CDR1 MDHEN and CDR2 SYDVKM. CDR3 bases: TGTGCCAGCATGGACTACAAGCGGGAGGGCCTGAGGGAGACCCAGTACTTC. It encodes CASMDYKREGLRETQYF.

V gene TRBV7-2 combines with J gene TRBJ2-3, with D hard to call. Germline assignment: CDR1 SGHTA and CDR2 FQGNSA. This CDR3 is built from 14 residues. The ends were cut back, 1 base at V and 5 bases at J, with 10 bases in the middle. CDR3 protein: CASSLGQSEDTQYF. The CDR3 nucleotides read TGTGCCAGCAGCTTAGGGCAGTCAGAAGATACGCAGTATTTT.

This clonotype was found many times. The chain uses TRBV13 and TRBJ1-3; 8 nucleotides line up with TRBD1. The CDR3 sequence is 18 residues long. CDR1 and CDR2 from the germline V gene are PRHDT and FYEKMQ (reference sequence). V lost 4 bases and J lost 2; bases outside the gene matches: 13. Written as DNA, the CDR3 is TGTGCCAGCAGCTCCGGGACAGGTCACCCGGGGACTGGAAACACCATATATTTT. Protein sequence: CASSSGTGHPGTGNTIYF. Looking up the rest from reference TRBV13 and TRBJ1-3 gives the full variable domain: AAGVIQSPRHLIKEKRETATLKCYPIPRHDTVYWYQQGPGQDPQFLISFYEKMQSDKGSIPDRFSAQQFSDYHSELNMSSLELGDSALYFCASSSGTGHPGTGNTIYFGEGSWLTVV.

There are many counts of this clonotype. The chain links TRBV6-5 to TRBJ1-2; no definite D call. Germline V CDR1 and CDR2: MNHEY, SVGAGI. Trimming took off 2 bases at V and 1 base at J, with 8 bases between the two ends. The CDR3 runs 14 residues. This CDR3 is CASSYGFDNYGYTF. CDR3 DNA sequence: TGTGCCAGCAGTTACGGATTCGATAACTATGGCTACACCTTC.

In this sample, this clonotype turned up a few times. The chain combines TRBV7-9 with TRBJ1-4, with D unresolved. Trimming shortened V by 2 bases and J by 2 bases, and 9 bases separated the two germline ends. Germline V gives CDR1 SEHNR, CDR2 FQNEAQ (reference sequence). The CDR3 has 15 residues. CDR3 sequence: CASSLKGLTNEKLFF. DNA for the CDR3: TGTGCCAGCAGCTTAAAAGGGTTGACTAATGAAAAACTGTTTTTT. Looking up the rest from reference TRBV7-9 and TRBJ1-4 gives the full variable domain: DTGVSQNPRHKITKRGQNVTFRCDPISEHNRLYWYRQTLGQGPEFLTYFQNEAQLEKSRLLSDRFSAERPKGSFSTLEIQRTEQGDSAMYLCASSLKGLTNEKLFFGSGTQLSVL.

CDR3 nucleotide sequence: TGTGCCAGCAGTCTACAGTATCGAAACACCATATATTTT. Protein: CASSLQYRNTIYF. This sequence joins TRBV28 and TRBJ1-3; D is undetermined. Germline CDR1 is MDHEN and CDR2 is SYDVKM. Deletions cut 5 bases from V and 5 bases from J, with 10 bases between. This CDR3 comprises 13 residues. Using reference TRBV28 and TRBJ1-3 for the parts outside the CDR3, the full variable domain is DVKVTQSSRYLVKRTGEKVFLECVQDMDHENMFWYRQDPGLGLRLIYFSYDVKMKEKGDIPEGYSVSREKKERFSLILESASTNQTSMYLCASSLQYRNTIYFGEGSWLTVV.

There are many counts of this clonotype. The gene calls are TRBV12-3 or TRBV12-4 and TRBJ1-2; unclear D gene. The CDR3 has 16 residues. The V gene lost 5 bases and the J gene lost 0 bases, with 16 bases spanning the gap. The chain's CDR3 is CASSPTAGWTNYGYTF. CDR3 DNA sequence: TGTGCCAGCAGTCCGACGGCGGGATGGACTAACTATGGCTACACCTTC.

This clonotype occurred many times. Its ends do not fully match the called genes, so a read error is possible. As DNA, the CDR3 is TGTGCCAGCAGCCTTGGCGGCCTGAACACTGAAGCTTTCTTT. Translated, it gives CASSLGGLNTEAFF. This sequence joins TRBV5-1 and TRBJ1-1; D uncertain. The CDR3 length is 14 residues. In germline, CDR1 is SGHRS, CDR2 YFSETQ.

This clonotype was counted ten times or more. V gene TRBV6-2 or TRBV6-3 combines with J gene TRBJ2-5, with D perhaps matching TRBD1 (6 bases). The V gene lost 8 bases and the J gene lost 4 bases, with 11 bases spanning the gap. This CDR3 comprises 12 residues. Germline V gene lookup returns CDR1 MNHEY and CDR2 SVGEGT. DNA for the CDR3: TGTGCCAGCTCCCAGGGGACAGAGACCCAGTACTTC. Protein product: CASSQGTETQYF.

This clonotype was seen just once. This rearrangement joins TRBV2 to TRBJ2-2; the D is unclear. The CDR3 has 15 amino acids. CDR1 is SNHLY and CDR2 is FYNNEI in the germline V gene. With 0 bases removed from V and 7 bases from J, the gap between germline ends came to 12 bases. This chain's CDR3 is CASSEAGAKGGELFF. The CDR3 DNA is TGTGCCAGCAGTGAAGCGGGCGCCAAAGGCGGGGAGCTGTTTTTT.

The V gene is TRBV3-1, the J gene TRBJ1-3, with D possibly being TRBD1 (6 bases). The CDR3 runs to 16 residues. Germline CDR1 LGHDT, CDR2 YNNKEL (reference sequence). V was cut by 4 bases and J by 4 bases, with 17 bases left in between. CDR3 residues: CASSPQDRTLGNTIYF. CDR3 bases: TGTGCCAGCAGCCCTCAAGACAGGACCCTAGGAAACACCATATATTTT. Filled out from reference TRBV3-1 and TRBJ1-3, the complete variable domain reads DTAVSQTPKYLVTQMGNDKSIKCEQNLGHDTMYWYKQDSKKFLKIMFSYNNKELIINETVPNRFSPKSPDKAHLNLHINSLELGDSAVYFCASSPQDRTLGNTIYFGEGSWLTVV.

This chain joins TRBV6-2 or TRBV6-3 and TRBJ2-2; 8 nucleotides line up with TRBD1. The germline V gene has CDR1 MNHEY and CDR2 SVGEGT. The CDR3 contains 16 residues. V was pared by 6 bases and J by 6 bases, with 12 bases of the junction left unmatched. The CDR3 loop reads CASRGETQGAAGELFF. As DNA, the CDR3 is TGTGCCAGCAGAGGAGAGACCCAGGGGGCGGCCGGGGAGCTGTTTTTT.

This clonotype has a count of ten or more. The chain combines TRBV29-1 with TRBJ1-5, with D perhaps TRBD1 (5 bases). Germline lookup yields CDR1 SQVTM and CDR2 ANQGSEA. This CDR3 has 13 amino acids. The ends were cut back, 3 bases at V and 7 bases at J, with 13 bases in the middle. The DNA for the CDR3 is TGCAGCGTTGAGATCAGTACAGGCCAGCCCCAGCATTTT. Protein: CSVEISTGQPQHF.

The chain couples TRBV10-3 to TRBJ2-7, with a possible D match to TRBD2 (6 bases). The CDR3 consists of 14 residues. Looked up from germline, CDR1 is ENHRY and CDR2 is SYGVKD. The germline V and J ends were trimmed by 10 bases and 3 bases, with 19 bases remaining between them. CDR3 sequence: CATHLGGEGYEQYF. The CDR3 region has the DNA TGTGCCACCCACCTAGGAGGGGAAGGCTACGAGCAGTACTTC.

This clonotype was found a few times. The rearrangement links TRBV5-8 to TRBJ2-2; a weak D match, TRBD1 (5 bases). V gave up 2 bases and J gave up 5 bases, with 19 bases separating them. The CDR3 consists of 17 residues. The germline CDR1 and CDR2 sequences are SGHTS and YDEGEE. This CDR3 is CASSLFGHFGGTGELFF. The CDR3 coding sequence is TGTGCCAGCAGCTTATTCGGACACTTTGGTGGAACCGGGGAGCTGTTTTTT.